This record covers a single T cell receptor (beta chain). At one boundary the junction diverges from the germline segment, which might be a read error. The entry originates in a study of resident and recirculating memory T cells in vitiligo. Study background: The samples were homogenized without cell sorting before genomic DNA extraction.

CDR1 and CDR2 from the germline V gene are KGHSH and LQKENI. The CDR3 runs 16 residues. Assay used: immunoSEQ multiplex PCR; TCRdb lists only in-frame clones, some missing. The sample holds 55,000 to 75,000 clones, more than 85% seen once. The TCR was taken from a male donor with vitiligo. What was sequenced was blood. V and J are TRBV18 and TRBJ2-2; the match to TRBD1 covers 8 bases. The CDR3 here is CASSLRQGPNSGELFF. The CDR3 DNA reads TGTGCCAGCTCCCTGCGACAGGGGCCGAACTCCGGGGAGCTGTTTTTT.